This entry concerns a single T cell receptor beta chain. What it binds is unknown. V lost 7 bases and J lost 8, with 7 bases in between. The CDR3 loop spans 10 amino acids. Germline CDR1 SGHRS, CDR2 YFSETQ. This sample stems from a study of post-analysis software for immune sequencing data. On the study more broadly: Relapsing-remitting, secondary progressive and progressive-relapsing courses of multiple sclerosis were included.

The authors incorporated unique molecular identifiers into the TCR beta cDNA libraries. The yield from about 1 to 10 million T cells was 500,000 or so cDNA molecules in total. TCRdb passed the PCR reads through MiXCR, listing each CDR3 protein once. The profile shows roughly 400,000 distinct CDR3 sequences, 39% of them singletons. Study findings and constraints: Strong co-clustering by F measure was evident for samples that had been prepared in the same batch. Normalized Chao1 diversity in multiple sclerosis patients fell significantly below that of controls. Controls had lower frequencies than patients of about five TRBV segments, which included TRBV5-6, TRBV5-1 and TRBV20-1.

V gene TRBV5-1 combines with J gene TRBJ2-1, with D unresolved. The sequenced sample was blood. This TCR derives from a girl between 2 and 10 years old with multiple sclerosis. CDR3 protein: CASQVDEQFF. The CDR3 region has the DNA TGCGCCAGCCAGGTGGATGAGCAGTTCTTC.